The 18 T cell receptor beta chains given below trace back to one sample, sequenced in a study of T cell responses to AZD1222 COVID-19 vaccine. Sequenced by immunoSEQ multiplex PCR; TCRdb stores in-frame clones only, minus some. The sample holds 110,000 to 150,000 clones, just over 85% seen once. The sample consisted of peripheral blood, taken on day 0 of AZD1222 vaccination. Receptors were obtained from an adult in good health.

This rearrangement joins TRBV5-1 to TRBJ2-5, with TRBD2 matching over 11 bases. After removal of 4 bases from V and 2 bases from J, the junction contained 7 bases not matched to a gene. CDR3 length: 16 residues. Germline lookup yields CDR1 SGHRS and CDR2 YFSETQ. CDR3 DNA: TGCGCCAGCAGCGCCCGACTAGCGGGAAATCAAGAGACCCAGTACTTC. Translated: CASSARLAGNQETQYF. Using reference TRBV5-1 and TRBJ2-5 for the parts outside the CDR3, the full variable domain is KAGVTQTPRYLIKTRGQQVTLSCSPISGHRSVSWYQQTPGQGLQFLFEYFSETQRNKGNFPGRFSGRQFSNSRSEMNVSTLELGDSALYLCASSARLAGNQETQYFGPGTRLLVL.

V usage is TRBV5-1 and J usage is TRBJ1-5; D might be TRBD1 (6 bases). Germline V lookup: CDR1 SGHRS, CDR2 YFSETQ. V was cut by 0 bases and J by 5 bases, with 9 bases left in between. This CDR3 spans 14 amino acids. In DNA form, the CDR3 reads TGCGCCAGCAGCTTGGGGGCAGGGGATCAGCCCCAGCATTTT. Protein: CASSLGAGDQPQHF.

The rearrangement uses TRBV5-4 and TRBJ1-2; D may be TRBD1 (5 bases). V was cut by 4 bases and J by 3 bases, with 10 bases left in between. This CDR3 has 13 amino acids. Germline CDR1 SGHNT, CDR2 YYREEE (reference sequence). The CDR3 here is CASSGTGDYGYTF. DNA of the CDR3: TGTGCCAGCAGCGGGACCGGGGACTATGGCTACACCTTC.

CDR3 nucleotides: TGTGCCAGCAGCCAAGAGGGCGGCTACGAGCAGTACTTC. Translation gives CASSQEGGYEQYF. This chain uses TRBV4-2 with TRBJ2-7; D unresolved. Germline V gene lookup returns CDR1 LGHNA and CDR2 YNFKEQ. CDR3 size: 13 residues. The germline V and J ends were trimmed by 0 bases and 3 bases, with 6 bases remaining between them.

In its sample, this clone was seen a few times. The chain has TRBV3-1 (or the pseudogene TRBV3-2) and TRBJ1-2; tentatively, D is TRBD1 (5 bases). Germline CDR1 is LGHDT and CDR2 is YNNKEL (reference sequence). With 0 bases removed from V and 8 bases from J, the gap between germline ends came to 13 bases. This CDR3 has 14 amino acids. The CDR3 nucleotides are TGTGCCAGCAGCCAAGATTTACGGGGCCAAGGCTACACCTTC. Amino acid sequence: CASSQDLRGQGYTF.

The V call is TRBV29-1, the J call TRBJ2-1; the D gene is possibly TRBD2 (5 bases). V lost 4 bases to trimming and J lost 1 base, with 5 bases between them. Germline CDR1 SQVTM, CDR2 ANQGSEA. The CDR3 contains 12 residues. The CDR3 region is CSVGGSYNEQFF. CDR3 DNA: TGCAGCGTTGGAGGGTCCTACAATGAGCAGTTCTTC.

The J gene is TRBJ2-4, the V gene TRBV24-1; 7 bases are shared with TRBD1. CDR1 and CDR2 (germline): KGHDR, SFDVKD. The length of the CDR3 is 15 residues. V shed 3 bases, J shed 5 bases, and the junction held 6 bases outside the gene matches. CDR3 nucleotide sequence: TGTGCCACCAGTGATACGACAGGGTTCCAAAACATTCAGTACTTC. It translates to CATSDTTGFQNIQYF.

V is TRBV7-8 and J is TRBJ1-2; 7 nucleotides line up with TRBD1. Unmatched junction bases numbered 7, after V lost 1 base and J lost 8 bases. Germline V gene data show CDR1 as SGHVS and CDR2 as FQNEAQ. CDR3 length: 14 amino acids. CDR3 DNA sequence: TGTGCCAGCAGCTTAGAAGGGCAGGGGGTGGGCTACACCTTC. Translation: CASSLEGQGVGYTF.

This clone appeared a few times. The CDR3 loop reads CASSLGASTGELFF. CDR3 DNA sequence: TGTGCCAGCAGCTTGGGTGCCTCCACCGGGGAGCTGTTTTTT. The chain couples TRBV5-6 to TRBJ2-2; unclear D gene. Germline assignment: CDR1 SGHDT and CDR2 YYEEEE. Trimming cost V 0 bases and J 4 bases, with 7 bases left between them. This CDR3 has 14 residues.

The rearrangement uses TRBV5-1 and TRBJ1-4; D is undetermined. There are 15 residues in the CDR3. The V gene lost 0 bases and the J gene lost 3 bases, with 9 bases spanning the gap. Germline V gene data show CDR1 as SGHRS and CDR2 as YFSETQ. CDR3 nucleotides: TGCGCCAGCAGCTTGGTTGCAGCCTCTAATGAAAAACTGTTTTTT. Its translation: CASSLVAASNEKLFF.

The rearrangement links TRBV30 to TRBJ2-1; 12 nucleotides agree with TRBD2. Losses at the gene ends were 1 base for V and 6 bases for J; bases not matched to a gene: 1. The CDR3 totals 14 residues. Germline V gene data show CDR1 as GTSNPN and CDR2 as SVGIG (reference sequence). The CDR3 nucleotides are TGTGCCTGGAGTGGGACTAGCGGGACCAATGAGCAGTTCTTC. Protein: CAWSGTSGTNEQFF.

The DNA for the CDR3 is TGTGCCAGCAGTGAAACCCGTGGGACGCCAAGGGATGAGCAGTTCTTC. It codes for CASSETRGTPRDEQFF. The chain has TRBV2 and TRBJ2-1; D assignment may be TRBD1 or TRBD2 (5 bases each). Germline V gene lookup returns CDR1 SNHLY and CDR2 FYNNEI. The CDR3 runs 16 residues. The ends were cut back, 2 bases at V and 8 bases at J, with 19 bases in the middle.

This chain links TRBV5-1 with TRBJ1-1, with D hard to call. CDR1 is SGHRS, CDR2 YFSETQ, per germline. The CDR3 loop spans 14 amino acids. Deletions cut 0 bases from V and 3 bases from J, with 9 bases between. The CDR3 loop is CASSLGVRDTEAFF. The DNA of the CDR3 is TGCGCCAGCAGCTTGGGAGTCCGGGACACTGAAGCTTTCTTT.

The V call is TRBV19, the J call TRBJ2-7; no reliable D call. The V gene's germline CDR1 is LNHDA and CDR2 SQIVND (reference sequence). Trimming shortened V by 3 bases and J by 2 bases, and 11 bases separated the two germline ends. The CDR3 has 14 residues. The CDR3 region has the DNA TGTGCCAGTAGTATCAAGGGAATCCCCTACGAGCAGTACTTC. Translated, it gives CASSIKGIPYEQYF.

This sequence joins TRBV5-1 and TRBJ1-6; D not certain. The CDR3 covers 19 residues. Germline CDR1 and CDR2: SGHRS and YFSETQ. With 5 bases removed from V and 7 bases from J, the gap between germline ends came to 28 bases. CDR3 sequence: CASSYAGPNFAHRNSPLHF. The CDR3 bases are TGCGCCAGCAGTTACGCGGGCCCCAATTTCGCTCACCGAAATTCACCCCTCCACTTT.

The chain has TRBV27 and TRBJ2-5; D uncertain. Germline V gene sequence: CDR1 MNHEY, CDR2 SMNVEV (reference sequence). This CDR3 has 14 amino acids. The V end lost 0 bases, the J end lost 4 bases, and 9 bases lay between the germline ends. In DNA, the CDR3 is TGTGCCAGCAGTTTATCTCCGGAGTTAGAGACCCAGTACTTC. This encodes CASSLSPELETQYF.

V gene TRBV29-1 combines with J gene TRBJ1-3, with D maybe TRBD1 (5 bases). The CDR3 extends over 14 amino acids. The V end lost 4 bases, the J end lost 0 bases, and 10 bases lay between the germline ends. Germline V gene data show CDR1 as SQVTM and CDR2 as ANQGSEA. The CDR3 loop is CSVASGSSGNTIYF. CDR3 sequence (DNA): TGCAGCGTTGCGTCAGGGAGCTCTGGAAACACCATATATTTT.

The chain combines TRBV19 with TRBJ1-5; D gene uncertain. V was pared by 10 bases and J by 7 bases, with 17 bases between. The CDR3 covers 13 residues. CDR1 and CDR2 from the germline V gene are LNHDA and SQIVND (reference sequence). The CDR3 loop is CATHDPLGQPQHF. CDR3 DNA sequence: TGTGCCACCCACGACCCGCTGGGGCAGCCCCAGCATTTT.